The present TCR beta chain was sequenced within a study of technical replicates of blood from a handful of donors. V was cut by 0 bases and J by 7 bases, with 10 bases left in between. This CDR3 comprises 14 residues. Germline V gives CDR1 SGHVS, CDR2 FNYEAQ. Only one count was recorded for this clone. Profiled with immunoSEQ multiplex PCR; TCRdb holds only in-frame clones, not every one. The sample holds tens of thousands of clones, around 84% seen once. The chain employs TRBV7-6 and TRBJ1-5; a weak D match, TRBD1 (5 bases). Material for sequencing was PBMCs. This clonotype originated in a human donor in good health. Some clones in this sample may be carry-over from other donors' samples. CDR3 loop: CASSLAGQGQPQHF. DNA of the CDR3: TGTGCCAGCAGCTTAGCGGGGCAGGGCCAGCCCCAGCATTTT. The full variable domain, in which reference TRBV7-6 and TRBJ1-5 provide the parts outside the CDR3, is GAGVSQSPRYKVTKRGQDVALRCDPISGHVSLYWYRQALGQGPEFLTYFNYEAQQDKSGLPNDRFSAERPEGSISTLTIQRTEQRDSAMYRCASSLAGQGQPQHFGDGTRLSIL.